This TCR beta chain comes out of a study of cytomegalovirus exposure and HLA in healthy donors listed by TCRdb under 2017. Turning to the overall study: According to an earlier analysis of 550 to 750 of the donors, roughly 180 million T cells yielded 117 million unique TCR beta sequences and approximately 300 Gb of sequence data. About 280 gigabases of sequencing data and around 85 million unique TCR sequences made up an early release that covered nearly 650 HLA-typed donors. Of the approximately 400 genotyped donors, approximately 80% were placed in the genetic ancestry cluster associated with self-reported Caucasian donors. The study aimed to test whether signatures of past pathogen exposure could be identified by cataloging public T cell receptors. The T cell repertoires of 666 subjects were profiled by immunosequencing and related to cytomegalovirus serostatus. Besides the first cohort of around 700 subjects, a separate validation cohort made up of roughly 120 different subjects was used. The study combined high-throughput TCR immunosequencing, statistical association of individual TCRs with disease status, and machine learning to predict cytomegalovirus infection status. To study patterns of TCR occurrence, a later analysis re-analyzed previously published TCR beta repertoires from several hundred donors and added high-resolution HLA genotyping. Rather than drawing on any new phenotypic data, the later analysis identified candidate immune exposures from TCR beta sequences and the way those sequences occurred across donors. An earlier analysis of 587 of the donors applied high-throughput TCR beta sequencing to assess whether each TCR beta V gene segment acted as functional or pseudogenic. Donor age, sex, ethnicity and CMV serostatus were collected together with the repertoire data. A later genetic analysis took genome-wide SNP genotypes for about 65% of the 666 donors and used that subset as a discovery cohort. Every discovery cohort repertoire had been produced on one sequencing platform. HLA typing covered class I and class II loci at four-digit resolution. Typing coverage varied by locus: roughly 620-640 donors for A, B, C, DRB1 and DQB1; more than 500 for DQA1; more than 600 for DPA1; 400 to 480 for DPB1. A few DR-DQ haplotypes were handled as single units for association and clustering because linkage in the cohort was strong. Among about 400 genotyped donors of the cohort, an average of around 220,000 unique TCR beta nucleotide sequences was sequenced per donor, of which about 18% were non-productive. General conclusions and limits of the study: Some IMGT-functional V segments, including TRBV6-2 and TRBV6-3, could not be told apart with the 87-base-pair reads, so those segments were excluded. In an earlier analysis of about 550 of the donors, most TCR beta V segments were observed in productive rearrangements about 87% or about 30% of the time, broadly matching IMGT annotations. According to the authors, the approach could potentially be generalized to other disease states and immunological phenotypes. Immune exposure information for the cohort was limited to CMV serostatus. The classifier was reported to diagnose cytomegalovirus status with high specificity and sensitivity in both the original and validation cohorts. A later analysis found that most CMV-associated TCR beta chains appeared HLA-restricted, with HLA associations seemingly driven largely by CMV exposure. About 15 rarely observed V segments, including chromosome 9 orphons, were excluded from the earlier analysis of some 590 of the donors because counts were too low. Several of the top co-occurrence clusters appeared to be linked to parvovirus B19, influenza, CMV and Epstein-Barr virus, according to a later analysis. A cluster of highly shared sequence variants was judged likely to represent a technical artifact of the sequencing pipeline. An association between a missense DCLRE1C variant and V-gene and J-gene trimming of TCR beta chains was found in a later genetic analysis and replicated in an independent cohort. Three of the identified cytomegalovirus-associated TCR beta chains were confirmed in vitro to be specific for cytomegalovirus antigens. A further reported finding was that TCR beta sequences accurately predicted the HLA-A and HLA-B alleles for most subjects in the first cohort. While some public TCRs were present in many individuals, most TCR sequences turned up only very rarely across donors. At a false discovery rate of 0.05, a later analysis linked 16,951 TCR beta sequences to specific HLA alleles. Compared with the roughly 670-donor mean, donors in an Asian-associated ancestry cluster had fewer N-insertions in productive TCRs, according to a later genetic analysis. Only TCR beta chains were sequenced in this cohort, and the absence of alpha or paired-chain data limited detectable features. In a later analysis, HLA-associated TCR beta chains were found to be more clonally expanded and to have lower generation probabilities than equally common non-associated chains. According to a later analysis, TCR association rates differed among HLA loci, with DRB1 alleles showing the most associated TCRs and HLA-C alleles showing the fewest. The study listed 150 to 200 TCR beta chains as associated with cytomegalovirus. Assigning TCR associations to individual alleles was difficult when HLA alleles, especially DR and DQ, strongly co-occurred. Because HLA typing was unavailable for some donors at each locus, only the typed subset was used in association tests. Linkage disequilibrium might explain the correlated functional status among segregating V segments, but an unknown experimental factor could not be ruled out. Roughly uniform sequencing depth across donors was assumed in presence/absence analyses, although this assumption may not hold.

In the case of this clone: No cognate antigen has been identified for it. Sequence at one end of the junction differs from germline and may be a read error.

The method was the immunoSEQ multiplex PCR assay. A mixture of 60 forward primers for TCR Vbeta segments and 13 reverse primers for TCR Jbeta segments was used in the multiplex PCR. The CDR3 region of rearranged TCR beta genes was amplified from genomic DNA by a multiplex PCR assay. On the Illumina HiSeq System, the amplified TCR beta libraries were sequenced as 87-base-pair reads. In the authors' own workflow: In a later analysis, tens of millions of unique TCR beta chains were counted across the approximately 640 repertoires, and about 10 million of these chains were shared by at least two donors. To remove PCR and sequencing errors, raw reads were error-corrected and collapsed into unique sequences using a nearest-neighbor algorithm that merged closely related sequences. V, D and J gene segments were assigned by aligning CDR3 sequences to IMGT reference sequences. For a sequence to be retained, at least a six-nucleotide match to both a V gene segment and a J gene segment was required. Rearrangements were classified as productive when the CDR3 lacked stop codons and remained in frame with V and J, and all other rearrangements were classified as non-productive. CDR3 was defined according to IMGT convention as the region running from the second conserved V-encoded cysteine to the conserved J-encoded phenylalanine. Sequences without an unambiguous match to a single V gene segment were excluded from the earlier analysis of over 500 of the donors. An earlier analysis of a few hundred of the donors classified V segments as functional when productive rearrangements were above 56.7% and as segregating when the standard deviation between donors was above 5%. A statistical classification framework was built to diagnose cytomegalovirus status from the catalog of TCR beta chain sequences. V and J gene assignment, in a later analysis, came from comparing TCR nucleotide sequences with IMGT/GENE-DB human TR gene sequences. A later analysis assigned CDR3 sequences and most-parsimonious VDJ recombination scenarios with the TCRdist pipeline. A later analysis defined each TCR beta chain by its CDR3 amino acid sequence plus V-gene family, and excluded reads lacking a unique V-gene family. To address suspected cross-contamination and a sequencing artifact, a later analysis removed over 500 highly shared, low-generation-probability nucleotide sequences. In a later analysis, a clonal expansion index for each public chain was calculated from normalized within-repertoire ranks of inferred template counts. Generation probabilities in a later analysis came from a VDJ recombination model fitted to out-of-frame rearrangements, and those results were checked against IGoR. Hypergeometric tests were used in a later analysis to score TCR-TCR, TCR-HLA and TCR-CMV co-occurrence, with a repertoire-size bias correction applied to the TCR pairs. False discovery rates were estimated in a later analysis by permuting HLA or CMV assignments 20 times. In a later analysis, co-occurring TCRs were grouped using DBSCAN, with TCRdist sequence similarity added in when clustering inside HLA-allele-positive subsets. Co-occurrence clustering excluded repertoires with fewer than 30,000 or more than 120,000 public chains, plus five with anomalous nucleotide sharing. Sourced from immuneACCESS, this table was stored by TCRdb with only in-frame sequences that have V and J called. A share of the clones is absent; for the studies checked, an unresolved V gene accounts for under half, and the remainder has no known explanation. From that table come the V and J calls and clone size; the DNA was used to work out D and trimming. Here the sample has around 110,000 clones; about four fifths occur a single time. The ten largest clonotypes hold approximately 4% of the sample.

In total, over 600 healthy bone marrow donors made up the cohort. At the time of sampling, every cohort member was nominally healthy, though immune exposures that went unrecorded were likely present. The donor tested CMV seropositive and was one of the 289 seropositive cohort members. Each donor provided a peripheral blood sample, and peripheral blood mononuclear cells were used for TCR beta sequencing. Genomic DNA extraction from the blood cell samples was performed with the Qiagen DNeasy Blood Extraction Kit. Taken from cysteine to phenylalanine, the CDR3 has 18 residues. Of the read, only the CDR3 DNA is kept; its 54 bases are in frame from base 1. Reading the germline V gene gives CDR1 LGHNA and CDR2 YSLEER.

In this chain, TRBV4-3 is recombined with TRBJ2-6, with TRBD1 identical over 7 junction bases. The receptor's source is a man between 25 and 39 years old in good health and CMV-seropositive. Sequencing input: PBMCs. The CDR3 region reads CASSQDYRGRPGANGLTF. The DNA reads TGCGCCAGCAGCCAAGATTACAGGGGTAGGCCAGGGGCCAACGGCCTGACTTTC.